This entry lists 22 T cell receptor beta chains sequenced from one sample in a study of Graves' ophthalmopathy and Graves' hyperthyroidism. Scientists amplified the TCR beta CDR3 regions from RNA transcripts. The first-round RT-PCR employed HTBI primers together with the Qiagen OneStep RT-PCR kit. A multiplex PCR was then performed as the second round. Using its own MiXCR run on the multiplex PCR reads, TCRdb lists one record per CDR3 protein. The sample consists of nearly 400,000 distinct CDR3 sequences, around 16% of them appearing once. Specimen: peripheral blood. The receptors derive from a woman in her late teens or twenties with Graves' ophthalmopathy.

This clonotype appeared many times. The V call is TRBV7-2, the J call TRBJ2-2, with D hard to call. Germline V gives CDR1 SGHTA, CDR2 FQGNSA. CDR3 length: 14 residues. V was trimmed by 5 bases and J by 1 base, leaving 8 bases between them. CDR3 residues: CASSQDGNTGELFF. The CDR3 DNA sequence: TGTGCCAGCAGCCAGGACGGGAACACCGGGGAGCTGTTTTTT.

This chain links TRBV7-2 with TRBJ1-2; weak D call: TRBD1 (5 bases). Trimming took off 2 bases at V and 4 bases at J, with 11 bases between the two ends. Germline loops: CDR1 SGHTA, CDR2 FQGNSA. The CDR3 is 14 amino acids. CDR3 DNA: TGTGCCAGCAGCTTAAATCAGGGCGGCTATGGCTACACCTTC. It encodes CASSLNQGGYGYTF. Full variable domain (remainder filled in from reference TRBV7-2 and TRBJ1-2): GAGVSQSPSNKVTEKGKDVELRCDPISGHTALYWYRQSLGQGLEFLIYFQGNSAPDKSGLPSDRFSAERTGGSVSTLTIQRTQQEDSAVYLCASSLNQGGYGYTFGSGTRLTVV.

Ten or more counts support this clonotype. The CDR3 nucleotides are TGTGCCAGCAGTGATCTCACAGGGGGCACCGGGGAGCTGTTTTTT. It is translated as CASSDLTGGTGELFF. The rearrangement links TRBV25-1 to TRBJ2-2; TRBD1 agrees at 8 bases. Germline V gene data show CDR1 as MGHDK and CDR2 as SYGVNS. The CDR3 is made up of 15 amino acids. The V segment lost 3 bases and the J segment 4 bases; nucleotides outside the gene matches: 4.

This clonotype was recorded at least ten times. The chain links TRBV28 to TRBJ2-7, with 10 bases aligning to TRBD2. The germline CDR1 and CDR2 sequences are MDHEN and SYDVKM. The CDR3 is made up of 17 amino acids. V shed 4 bases, J shed 8 bases, and the junction held 17 bases outside the gene matches. The CDR3: CASSSSNISGRFLQQYF. The CDR3 nucleotides are TGTGCCAGCAGTTCGTCCAATATTAGCGGGAGGTTCCTTCAGCAGTACTTC.

The gene calls are TRBV7-6 and TRBJ2-7; D is possibly TRBD2 (6 bases). Trimming cost V 2 bases and J 4 bases, with 12 bases left between them. Germline-derived CDR1 and CDR2 are SGHVS and FNYEAQ. The CDR3 has 14 residues. CDR3 bases: TGTGCCAGCAGCTTACTAGCGTCACCGTACGAGCAGTACTTC. Its protein is CASSLLASPYEQYF.

The chain employs TRBV11-3 and TRBJ2-5; D ambiguous. Per the germline V gene, CDR1 is SGHNT and CDR2 is YENEEA. With 5 bases removed from V and 5 bases from J, the gap between germline ends came to 12 bases. This CDR3 is built from 13 residues. CDR3 loop: CASSPIGSETQYF. In nucleotides, the CDR3 is TGTGCCAGCAGCCCGATAGGGTCGGAGACCCAGTACTTC.

V gene TRBV6-2 or TRBV6-3 combines with J gene TRBJ2-5, with D possibly being TRBD2 (5 bases). This CDR3 contains 14 residues. The V end was cut by 7 bases, the J end by 5 bases, with 17 bases between. CDR1 is MNHEY and CDR2 is SVGEGT in the germline V gene. In DNA, the CDR3 is TGTGCCAGCATCCAGCGAGGGTGGGAGGAGACCCAGTACTTC. It codes for CASIQRGWEETQYF.

This clonotype was seen many times. The chain links TRBV20-1 to TRBJ1-2; TRBD1 is a possible D gene (5 bases). Trimming removed 6 bases at V and 4 bases at J, with 18 bases between. This CDR3 region has 14 residues. Germline-derived CDR1 and CDR2 are DFQATT and SNEGSKA (reference sequence). The CDR3: CSAFLRGASYGYTF. The DNA for the CDR3 is TGCAGTGCATTTCTGAGGGGCGCGTCCTATGGCTACACCTTC.

This clonotype was detected ten times or more. The chain couples TRBV6-2 or TRBV6-3 to TRBJ1-2; TRBD1 agrees at 8 bases. Looked up from germline, CDR1 is MNHEY and CDR2 is SVGEGT. The CDR3 is 14 residues long. V shed 1 base, J shed 5 bases, and the junction held 3 bases outside the gene matches. CDR3 nucleotides: TGTGCCAGCAGTTACTTGGACAGGGTGTATGGCTACACCTTC. It encodes CASSYLDRVYGYTF.

At least ten counts were recorded for this clonotype. The V and J genes are TRBV7-8 and TRBJ2-5; 11 bases are a match to TRBD2. Losses at the gene ends were 1 base for V and 2 bases for J; bases not matched to a gene: 3. CDR1 is SGHVS, CDR2 FQNEAQ, per germline. The CDR3 is made up of 16 amino acids. The DNA of the CDR3 is TGTGCCAGCAGCTTAGGTAGCGGGAGGGGACAAGAGACCCAGTACTTC. This translates into CASSLGSGRGQETQYF. The full variable domain, with the rest looked up from reference TRBV7-8 and TRBJ2-5, is GAGVSQSPRYKVAKRGQDVALRCDPISGHVSLFWYQQALGQGPEFLTYFQNEAQLDKSGLPSDRFFAERPEGSVSTLKIQRTQQEDSAVYLCASSLGSGRGQETQYFGPGTRLLVL.

This clonotype was recorded many times. The chain combines TRBV20-1 with TRBJ1-1; D is undetermined. V was clipped by 0 bases and J by 3 bases, with 11 bases between them. Germline V gene data show CDR1 as DFQATT and CDR2 as SNEGSKA (reference sequence). The CDR3 consists of 14 residues. CDR3 sequence (DNA): TGCAGTGCTAGAGATCAAGAGGGCTACACTGAAGCTTTCTTT. It yields the protein CSARDQEGYTEAFF.

In this sample, this clonotype turned up many times. V gene TRBV7-9 combines with J gene TRBJ2-5, with D possibly being TRBD1 (7 bases). V shed 7 bases and J shed 5 bases, with 11 bases lying between them. Germline V gene sequence: CDR1 SEHNR, CDR2 FQNEAQ (reference sequence). The CDR3 extends over 12 amino acids. The CDR3 nucleotides are TGTGCCAGCAACTCAGGGGGGGAGACCCAGTACTTC. Translation: CASNSGGETQYF.

This clonotype was counted a few times. The chain carries TRBV11-2 and TRBJ2-2; 9 nucleotides line up with TRBD2. The CDR3 extends over 16 amino acids. CDR1 and CDR2 (germline): SGHAT, FQNNGV. V dropped 5 bases and J dropped 6; count of bases not matched to a gene: 10. CDR3 loop: CASSPGAGGGPGELFF. CDR3 DNA: TGTGCCAGCAGCCCAGGAGCGGGGGGCGGGCCCGGGGAGCTGTTTTTT. Drawing the rest from reference TRBV11-2 and TRBJ2-2, the complete variable domain is EAGVAQSPRYKIIEKRQSVAFWCNPISGHATLYWYQQILGQGPKLLIQFQNNGVVDDSQLPKDRFSAERLKGVDSTLKIQPAKLEDSAVYLCASSPGAGGGPGELFFGEGSRLTVL.

This clonotype was counted many times. The genes are TRBV16 and TRBJ2-7, with D possibly matching TRBD1 (7 bases). This CDR3 contains 16 residues. The V end was cut by 4 bases, the J end by 6 bases, with 22 bases between. The germline V gene encodes CDR1 KGHSY and CDR2 FQNENV. The CDR3 DNA reads TGTGCCAGCAGCCGCGCTGTGAGACAGGGACTCGCCGAGCAGTACTTC. It encodes CASSRAVRQGLAEQYF.

This clonotype has a count of ten or more. J is TRBJ2-7 and V is TRBV30; 7 bases map to TRBD1. The CDR3 is 12 residues long. The germline V gene encodes CDR1 GTSNPN and CDR2 SVGIG (reference sequence). Germline trimming cut 8 bases from V and 6 bases from J; bases unmatched to any gene: 10. The CDR3 here is CARETGLGEQYF. CDR3 sequence (DNA): TGTGCCCGAGAGACAGGGCTTGGCGAGCAGTACTTC.

This clonotype was found many times. The chain uses TRBV11-2 and TRBJ1-1, with 9 bases lining up with TRBD1. Unmatched junction bases numbered 5, after V lost 3 bases and J lost 6 bases. The CDR3 spans 14 residues. From germline, CDR1 is SGHAT and CDR2 FQNNGV. The CDR3 protein is CASSFRDRDPEAFF. In nucleotides, the CDR3 is TGTGCCAGCAGCTTCCGGGACAGGGACCCTGAAGCTTTCTTT.

This clonotype has a single count. This chain joins TRBV6-2 or TRBV6-3 and TRBJ2-7; D is ambiguous. Germline CDR1 reads MNHEY; CDR2 reads SVGEGT. Trimming cost V 8 bases and J 7 bases, with 18 bases left between them. The CDR3 extends over 13 amino acids. The CDR3 here is CASVGRSPWEQYF. The CDR3 coding sequence is TGTGCCAGCGTGGGCAGGTCGCCTTGGGAGCAGTACTTC.

The chain links TRBV5-5 to TRBJ2-7; 11 nucleotides line up with TRBD1. The germline V gene has CDR1 SGHKS and CDR2 YYEKEE (reference sequence). This CDR3 is built from 15 residues. Trimming removed 2 bases from V and 6 bases from J; junction bases left unmatched: 7. The CDR3 bases are TGTGCCAGCAGCTTCGGAGGGACAGGGGGACCCGAGCAGTACTTC. Translation gives CASSFGGTGGPEQYF.

This clonotype was seen many times. This chain uses TRBV30 with TRBJ1-1, with D possibly matching TRBD1 (6 bases). V lost 0 bases and J lost 5, with 13 bases in between. The length of the CDR3 is 14 residues. Germline V CDR1 and CDR2: GTSNPN, SVGIG (reference sequence). The CDR3 nucleotides are TGTGCCTGGAGTGTAATCAGGGGAAAAACTGAAGCTTTCTTT. Translation: CAWSVIRGKTEAFF.

This clonotype has ten or more counts. This sequence joins TRBV19 and TRBJ2-7, with D perhaps matching TRBD1 (5 bases). The germline V gene has CDR1 LNHDA and CDR2 SQIVND (reference sequence). The CDR3 consists of 14 residues. The ends were cut back, 5 bases at V and 7 bases at J, with 18 bases in the middle. The CDR3 sequence: CASSPHQGLGEQYF. DNA of the CDR3: TGTGCCAGTAGTCCCCATCAGGGCTTAGGAGAGCAGTACTTC.

This clonotype was seen ten or more times. It may be a read error: a sequence one base away is much more abundant. The CDR3 carries no conserved terminal phenylalanine or tryptophan, so it likely arises from a read error. This chain joins TRBV12-3 or TRBV12-4 and TRBJ1-1, with D perhaps TRBD1 (5 bases). Between the trimmed V and J ends, which lost 1 base and 11 bases, there was a span of 11 bases. CDR3 size: 12 residues. The CDR3 loop reads CASSLGGDRAFS. The CDR3 bases are TGTGCCAGCAGTTTAGGGGGCGATAGGGCTTTCTCT.

This clonotype has at least ten counts. The chain combines TRBV28 with TRBJ2-7, with 16 bases matching TRBD2. CDR1 and CDR2 from the germline V gene are MDHEN and SYDVKM. This CDR3 contains 16 residues. The V gene end was trimmed by 6 bases and the J gene end by 3 bases; junction bases not matched to a gene: 5. CDR3 residues: CASRSGTSGRGYEQYF. Here the CDR3 DNA reads TGTGCCAGCAGGTCCGGGACTAGCGGGAGGGGCTACGAGCAGTACTTC.